A selection of T cell receptor beta chains follows, all from one sample in a study of CD8 T cells in ankylosing spondylitis. TCRdb independently ran MiXCR on the 5' RACE reads; one entry per CDR3 protein. Of roughly 300,000 distinct CDR3 sequences listed, 7% to 9% are singletons. Sequenced sample: blood, either unsorted or a sorted T cell fraction (not recorded which). The receptors were sampled from a male donor with ankylosing spondylitis. CDR3s include the opening cysteine and the closing phenylalanine or tryptophan. The D gene is left open where the match is weak. Clone size is not always given. Where it is, it says once, few, many or a class for expanded clones.

D gene: NA
clone size: many
V gene: TRBV19
J gene: TRBJ1-5
CDR3 DNA: TGTGCCAGTAGTATCATCAGAAATAGCAATCAGCCCCAGCATTTT
CDR3 protein: CASSIIRNSNQPQHF

D gene: NA
clone size: few
V gene: TRBV25-1
J gene: TRBJ2-5
CDR3 DNA: TGTGCCAGCAGTGACTTCCGAGAGACCCAGTACTTC
CDR3 protein: CASSDFRETQYF

D gene: NA
clone size: NA
V gene: TRBV7-2
J gene: TRBJ2-6
CDR3 DNA: TGTGCCAGCAGCTTAGTCCTAGTTGGGGCCAACGTCCTGACTTTC
CDR3 protein: CASSLVLVGANVLTF

D gene: NA
clone size: few
V gene: TRBV29-1
J gene: TRBJ2-5
CDR3 DNA: TGCAGCCATGGAGGGCTAGGGGGAGAGACCCAGTACTTC
CDR3 protein: CSHGGLGGETQYF

D gene: NA
clone size: NA
V gene: TRBV27
J gene: TRBJ1-5
CDR3 DNA: TGTGCCAGCAGTCCCTGGGGATGGGGGACTCAGCCCCAGCATTTT
CDR3 protein: CASSPWGWGTQPQHF

D gene: NA
clone size: few
V gene: TRBV5-6
J gene: TRBJ1-5
CDR3 DNA: TGTGCCAGCAGCTTGGTTGGTAGGGATGATCAGCCCCAGCATTTT
CDR3 protein: CASSLVGRDDQPQHF

D gene: NA
clone size: many
V gene: TRBV10-3
J gene: TRBJ2-3
CDR3 DNA: TGTGCCATCAGCCGCGGCGGGATAACAGATACGCAGTATTTT
CDR3 protein: CAISRGGITDTQYF

D gene: NA
clone size: few
V gene: TRBV7-6
J gene: TRBJ2-1
CDR3 DNA: TGTGCCAGCAGCTCACGCAGGGGAGGTGGGGCCAATGAGCAGTTCTTC
CDR3 protein: CASSSRRGGGANEQFF

D gene: NA
clone size: few
V gene: TRBV6-1
J gene: TRBJ2-1
CDR3 DNA: TGTGCCAGCAGTCCGCTCGACCCCCGGCGAAATGAGCAGTTCTTC
CDR3 protein: CASSPLDPRRNEQFF

D gene: TRBD2
clone size: many
V gene: TRBV20-1
J gene: TRBJ2-1
CDR3 DNA: TGCAGTGCTAGACCTAGCGGGTCCAATGTTGAGCAGTTCTTC
CDR3 protein: CSARPSGSNVEQFF

D gene: NA
clone size: NA
V gene: TRBV27
J gene: TRBJ2-1
CDR3 DNA: TGTGCCAGCAGTTTTAGGCAGGCTGCCTACAATGAGCAGTTCTTC
CDR3 protein: CASSFRQAAYNEQFF

D gene: NA
clone size: many
V gene: TRBV11-3
J gene: TRBJ2-2
CDR3 DNA: TGTGCCAGCAGCTTAGGGTTTGGCGCGAACACCGGGGAGCTGTTTTTT
CDR3 protein: CASSLGFGANTGELFF

D gene: NA
clone size: NA
V gene: TRBV19
J gene: TRBJ1-4
CDR3 DNA: TGTGCCAGTAGCGGGACGCGAGAAAAACTGTTTTTT
CDR3 protein: CASSGTREKLFF

D gene: NA
clone size: many
V gene: TRBV2
J gene: TRBJ2-5
CDR3 DNA: TGTGCCAGCAGAGGAGACGGCGAAGAGACCCAGTACTTC
CDR3 protein: CASRGDGEETQYF

D gene: TRBD2
clone size: many
V gene: TRBV29-1
J gene: TRBJ2-5
CDR3 DNA: TGCAGCGTTGTCTGGCTAGCGGGGCAAGAGACCCAGTACTTC
CDR3 protein: CSVVWLAGQETQYF

D gene: TRBD1
clone size: NA
V gene: TRBV27
J gene: TRBJ2-2
CDR3 DNA: TGTGCCAGCAGGCCAGGGGGCGCCCCGGGCACCGGGGAGCTGTTTTTT
CDR3 protein: CASRPGGAPGTGELFF

D gene: NA
clone size: NA
V gene: TRBV7-3
J gene: TRBJ2-5
CDR3 DNA: TGTGCCAGCAGCTTAACCCCCCAGGGTCAAGAGACCCAGTACTTC
CDR3 protein: CASSLTPQGQETQYF

D gene: TRBD2
clone size: NA
V gene: TRBV7-2
J gene: TRBJ2-3
CDR3 DNA: TGTGCCAGCAGCCCGGGGGGACCAGACACAGATACGCAGTATTTT
CDR3 protein: CASSPGGPDTDTQYF

D gene: TRBD1
clone size: few
V gene: TRBV5-1
J gene: TRBJ2-6
CDR3 DNA: TGCGCCAGCAGCCCGGACAGGGTTGGGGCCAACGTCCTGACTTTC
CDR3 protein: CASSPDRVGANVLTF

D gene: NA
clone size: NA
V gene: TRBV5-1
J gene: TRBJ1-3
CDR3 DNA: TGCGCCAGCAGCGAAGGGTCCTCCGTAGATGGAAACACCATATATTTT
CDR3 protein: CASSEGSSVDGNTIYF

D gene: NA
clone size: NA
V gene: TRBV7-2
J gene: TRBJ1-5
CDR3 DNA: TGTGCCAGCAGCTTGAAGCTTAGCAATCAGCCCCAGCATTTT
CDR3 protein: CASSLKLSNQPQHF

D gene: TRBD1
clone size: few
V gene: TRBV18
J gene: TRBJ2-5
CDR3 DNA: TGTGCCAGCTCATTTACAGGGGGACAAGAGACCCAGTACTTC
CDR3 protein: CASSFTGGQETQYF

D gene: NA
clone size: many
V gene: TRBV14
J gene: TRBJ2-1
CDR3 DNA: TGTGCCAGCAGCCCCTTAGCTGGAGCTGAGCAGTTCTTC
CDR3 protein: CASSPLAGAEQFF

D gene: TRBD1
clone size: few
V gene: TRBV29-1
J gene: TRBJ1-1
CDR3 DNA: TGCAGCGTTGAAACCACAGGGGCGGTCACTGAAGCTTTCTTT
CDR3 protein: CSVETTGAVTEAFF

D gene: TRBD2
clone size: few
V gene: TRBV7-2
J gene: TRBJ2-7
CDR3 DNA: TGTGCCAGCAGCTTAGCACTAGCGGGAGGGTCCTACGAGCAGTACTTC
CDR3 protein: CASSLALAGGSYEQYF

D gene: TRBD1
clone size: many
V gene: TRBV7-9
J gene: TRBJ2-5
CDR3 DNA: TGTGCCAGCAGCACCCCCGGGACAGGGGCCGAGACCCAGTACTTC
CDR3 protein: CASSTPGTGAETQYF

D gene: TRBD1
clone size: few
V gene: TRBV12-3/TRBV12-4
J gene: TRBJ1-4
CDR3 DNA: TGTGCCAGCAGCCCCGGACAGGGCTTCTTTAATGAAAAACTGTTTTTT
CDR3 protein: CASSPGQGFFNEKLFF